Below are 24 T cell receptor beta chains sequenced from a single sample in a study of T cell repertoires in cytomegalovirus infection (dated by TCRdb to the late 2010s). Sequencer: Illumina HiSeq 1500. TCRdb reprocessing: public reads trimmed at Q25 with fastp, clones called with MiXCR, in-frame beta chains kept. One record per CDR3 amino acid sequence lists the most common genes and DNA. The sample contains almost 550,000 distinct CDR3 sequences, 15% to 20% of them found a single time. The top ten constitute 20% to 30% of the sample. The sample taken for sequencing was CD8+ T cells from PBMCs. These receptors were collected from a human donor in good health (CMV status not recorded). Some clones in this sample may be carry-over from other donors' samples.

This clonotype was observed a few times. This chain joins TRBV27 and TRBJ1-5; tentatively, D is TRBD1 (5 bases). The CDR3 sequence is 14 residues long. The germline V and J ends were trimmed by 5 bases and 4 bases, with 12 bases remaining between them. Germline assignment: CDR1 MNHEY and CDR2 SMNVEV (reference sequence). The CDR3 loop reads CASSGGSGNQPQHF. In nucleotides, the CDR3 is TGTGCCAGCAGTGGGGGTTCGGGAAATCAGCCCCAGCATTTT.

The table lists this clonotype with a few counts. The chain combines TRBV7-3 with TRBJ1-2; perhaps TRBD1 as D (5 bases). Germline-derived CDR1 and CDR2 are SGHTA and FQGTGA. V was shortened by 8 bases and J by 7 bases, with 14 bases between the two germline ends. The CDR3 runs to 12 residues. CDR3 nucleotide sequence: TGTGCCAGCTATGTCCAGGGAGTTGGCTACACCTTC. This sequence encodes CASYVQGVGYTF.

The chain couples TRBV13 to TRBJ2-5; TRBD2 might be the D (5 bases). Trimming left V 3 bases short and J 4 bases short, with 18 bases between. CDR3 length equals 16 residues. Per the germline V gene, CDR1 is PRHDT and CDR2 is FYEKMQ (reference sequence). For the CDR3, the DNA is TGTGCCAGCAGCTTTAAGTCGGGAACCACTCGAGAGACCCAGTACTTC. Protein product: CASSFKSGTTRETQYF.

This clonotype has at least ten counts. V is TRBV12-3 or TRBV12-4 and J is TRBJ1-5; tentatively, D is TRBD1 (5 bases). V lost 6 bases, J lost 5 bases, and 17 bases lay in between. CDR3 length: 15 residues. The CDR3 reads CASSPGVGGDQPQHF. CDR3 coding DNA: TGTGCCAGCAGCCCCGGGGTAGGAGGGGATCAGCCCCAGCATTTT.

The rearrangement links TRBV11-2 to TRBJ2-7; 7 bases match TRBD1. This CDR3 is 16 amino acids long. With 0 bases clipped from V and 0 bases from J, the junction kept 5 bases outside the gene matches. The germline gives CDR1 SGHAT, CDR2 FQNNGV. The CDR3 loop reads CASSLDPGQASYEQYF. Written as DNA, the CDR3 is TGTGCCAGCAGCTTAGACCCCGGACAGGCCTCCTACGAGCAGTACTTC.

In this sample, this clonotype turned up a few times. CDR3 in amino acids: CASSTTASTDTQYF. The CDR3 nucleotides read TGTGCCAGCAGCACGACAGCCAGCACAGATACGCAGTATTTT. The V call is TRBV5-5, the J call TRBJ2-3; D may be TRBD1 (5 bases). Per the germline V gene, CDR1 is SGHKS and CDR2 is YYEKEE (reference sequence). With 4 bases removed from V and 0 bases from J, the gap between germline ends came to 9 bases. The CDR3 runs 14 residues.

There are many counts of this clonotype. In DNA form, the CDR3 reads TGTGCCAGCAGCTTACAGACAGGAGCAGACATTCAGTACTTC. It yields the protein CASSLQTGADIQYF. The chain couples TRBV7-9 to TRBJ2-4; possible D gene TRBD1, 6 bases. The CDR3 length is 14 residues. Germline V gene lookup returns CDR1 SEHNR and CDR2 FQNEAQ (reference sequence). Trimming stripped 2 bases from V and 8 bases from J, with 13 bases between. Full variable domain (remainder filled in from reference TRBV7-9 and TRBJ2-4): DTGVSQNPRHKITKRGQNVTFRCDPISEHNRLYWYRQTLGQGPEFLTYFQNEAQLEKSRLLSDRFSAERPKGSFSTLEIQRTEQGDSAMYLCASSLQTGADIQYFGAGTRLSVL.

At least ten counts were recorded for this clonotype. The chain uses TRBV25-1 and TRBJ2-1; D is undetermined. Germline CDR1 reads MGHDK; CDR2 reads SYGVNS. V dropped 1 base and J dropped 5 bases, with 6 bases sitting between them. The CDR3 runs to 13 residues. CDR3 coding DNA: TGTGCCAGCAGTGAATCGGGCCACAATGAGCAGTTCTTC. Amino acids: CASSESGHNEQFF.

The chain is built from TRBV20-1 and TRBJ2-1; 7 bases align to TRBD1. This CDR3 has 12 residues. Germline CDR1 reads DFQATT; CDR2 reads SNEGSKA (reference sequence). V lost 6 bases, J lost 6 bases, and 5 bases stayed unmatched. The CDR3 DNA reads TGCAGTGCCAATACAGGGGTCAATGAGCAGTTCTTC. Translated, it gives CSANTGVNEQFF.

This clonotype has just a few counts. V gene TRBV4-1 combines with J gene TRBJ2-2; perhaps TRBD2 as D (6 bases). With 2 bases removed from V and 6 bases from J, the gap between germline ends came to 10 bases. There are 14 residues in the CDR3. Per the germline V gene, CDR1 is MGHRA and CDR2 is YSYEKL. CDR3 sequence (DNA): TGCGCCAGCAGCCAATCTGGAGGGCCCGGGGAGCTGTTTTTT. This sequence encodes CASSQSGGPGELFF.

Many counts were recorded for this clonotype. The CDR3 region is CAASPGGEQYF. As DNA, the CDR3 is TGTGCCGCCTCGCCGGGCGGGGAGCAGTACTTC. This chain connects TRBV10-3 to TRBJ2-7, with D perhaps matching TRBD2 (5 bases). This CDR3 is 11 amino acids long. The germline V and J ends were trimmed by 11 bases and 7 bases, with 15 bases remaining between them. Germline CDR1 is ENHRY and CDR2 is SYGVKD.

This clonotype was seen a few times. J is TRBJ2-2 and V is TRBV9, with 11 bases that match TRBD2. The CDR3 is made up of 16 amino acids. The trim removed 4 bases at V and 6 bases at J, leaving 8 bases unmatched. Germline values: CDR1 SGDLS, CDR2 YYNGEE. CDR3 loop: CASSPPSGGLAGELFF. For the CDR3, the DNA is TGTGCCAGCAGCCCCCCTAGCGGGGGGTTGGCCGGGGAGCTGTTTTTT.

This chain uses TRBV6-1 with TRBJ2-7; 7 positions agree with TRBD1. The CDR3 runs to 14 residues. The ends lost 0 bases at V and 6 bases at J; junction bases unmatched: 5. Germline values: CDR1 MNHNS, CDR2 SASEGT. The CDR3 region is CASSEAGQMGEQYF. The CDR3 DNA reads TGTGCCAGCAGTGAAGCGGGACAGATGGGCGAGCAGTACTTC.

This clonotype occurred once. V gene TRBV9 combines with J gene TRBJ2-7, with TRBD2 matching 13 bases. Per the germline V gene, CDR1 is SGDLS and CDR2 is YYNGEE. The CDR3 spans 15 residues. J lost 5 bases, V lost 3 bases, and 5 bases had no gene match. CDR3 bases: TGTGCCAGCAGCGGCGGGACTAGCGGGATCGACGAGCAGTACTTC. Translating gives CASSGGTSGIDEQYF.

The V call is TRBV6-8, the J call TRBJ1-2; 10 bases line up with TRBD1. Germline CDR1 MNHGY, CDR2 SAAAGT. The V gene end was trimmed by 6 bases and the J gene end by 8 bases; junction bases not matched to a gene: 12. This CDR3 has 15 amino acids. CDR3 loop: CASSGDRGEEGGYTF. The CDR3 coding sequence is TGTGCCAGCAGCGGGGACAGGGGTGAAGAGGGGGGCTACACCTTC.

The sample holds many counts of this clonotype. V gene TRBV11-2 combines with J gene TRBJ2-7; TRBD2 matches 15 bases. Trimming took 4 bases from V and 2 from J; bases not matched to a gene: 3. This CDR3 spans 16 amino acids. Germline CDR1 SGHAT, CDR2 FQNNGV. CDR3 sequence reads: CASSSGTSGRTYEQYF. The CDR3 DNA reads as TGTGCCAGCAGCTCGGGGACTAGCGGGAGGACCTACGAGCAGTACTTC.

This clonotype was picked up many times. CDR3 region: CASSGTVSPYEQYF. The CDR3 region has the DNA TGTGCCAGCAGTGGGACAGTGTCCCCCTACGAGCAGTACTTC. This chain connects TRBV6-5 to TRBJ2-7, with TRBD1 matching 7 bases. CDR1 is MNHEY and CDR2 is SVGAGI in the germline V gene. This CDR3 has 14 residues. V trimming: 5 bases; J trimming: 2 bases; junction bases outside the gene matches: 6.

V is TRBV4-1 and J is TRBJ2-1, with D possibly being TRBD2 (6 bases). This CDR3 comprises 15 residues. The V gene's germline CDR1 is MGHRA and CDR2 YSYEKL. Trimming cost V 5 bases and J 2 bases, with 13 bases left between them. CDR3 DNA sequence: TGCGCCAGCAGCATACGGGGGAGTACCTACAATGAGCAGTTCTTC. This translates into CASSIRGSTYNEQFF.

This clonotype was recorded a few times. The chain is built from TRBV14 and TRBJ1-1; D is ambiguous. The V and J ends lost 1 base and 0 bases respectively, with 9 bases between them. The CDR3 has 15 amino acids. Germline lookup yields CDR1 SGHDN and CDR2 FVKESK. CDR3 in amino acids: CASSQGYGMNTEAFF. CDR3 nucleotide sequence: TGTGCCAGCAGCCAAGGTTACGGCATGAACACTGAAGCTTTCTTT.

The CDR3 DNA sequence: TGTGCCAGCAGCGCCAGGGAGAACACCGGGGAGCTGTTTTTT. It codes for CASSARENTGELFF. The V call is TRBV7-9, the J call TRBJ2-2; TRBD1 is a possible D gene (5 bases). Germline V lookup: CDR1 SEHNR, CDR2 FQNEAQ (reference sequence). The CDR3 is made up of 14 amino acids. V dropped 5 bases and J dropped 1 base, with 8 bases sitting between them.

About this clonotype itself: Since a much larger clone is just one base distant, this may be a read error. V gene TRBV25-1 combines with J gene TRBJ1-1; 7 bases agree with TRBD1. Germline-derived CDR1 and CDR2 are MGHDK and SYGVNS. With 6 bases clipped from V and 10 bases from J, the junction kept 17 bases outside the gene matches. There are 15 residues in the CDR3. The CDR3 sequence is CASSDRAKDVPVAFF. Written as DNA, the CDR3 is TGTGCCAGCAGCGACAGGGCGAAGGACGTGCCTGTAGCTTTCTTT.

Only a few counts were recorded for this clonotype. The chain employs TRBV9 and TRBJ2-7, with 12 bases aligning to TRBD1. Trimming removed 3 bases from V and 5 bases from J; junction bases left unmatched: 6. The germline V gene encodes CDR1 SGDLS and CDR2 YYNGEE. CDR3 length: 15 amino acids. CDR3 nucleotides: TGTGCCAGCAGCGCTCGGGACAGGGGGCAGAACGAGCAGTACTTC. Encoded protein: CASSARDRGQNEQYF. Combining the CDR3 with reference TRBV9 and TRBJ2-7 gives the whole variable domain DSGVTQTPKHLITATGQRVTLRCSPRSGDLSVYWYQQSLDQGLQFLIQYYNGEERAKGNILERFSAQQFPDLHSELNLSSLELGDSALYFCASSARDRGQNEQYFGPGTRLTVT.

This clonotype has only a few counts. The gene calls are TRBV28 and TRBJ2-1; the D gene is possibly TRBD1 (6 bases). V lost 5 bases and J lost 4, with 9 bases in between. Germline loops: CDR1 MDHEN, CDR2 SYDVKM. The length of the CDR3 is 13 residues. The CDR3 sequence is CASSVDRYNEQFF. The CDR3 bases are TGTGCCAGCAGTGTCGACAGGTACAATGAGCAGTTCTTC.

This clonotype was found many times. As DNA, the CDR3 is TGCGCCAGCAGCCAACTAGCGGGAGAAAAAGAGACCCAGTACTTC. Encoded protein: CASSQLAGEKETQYF. V gene TRBV4-1 combines with J gene TRBJ2-5, with 10 bases lining up with TRBD2. Trimming took 2 bases from V and 3 from J; bases not matched to a gene: 3. From germline, CDR1 is MGHRA and CDR2 YSYEKL. CDR3 length equals 15 residues.